The sequence of this TCR beta chain was determined in a study of T cell responses to AZD1222 COVID-19 vaccine. In the study overall: Timing groups of about 4 and about 12 weeks for second doses were pooled.

This CDR3 comprises 15 residues. V dropped 4 bases and J dropped 5; count of bases not matched to a gene: 7. CDR1 SGHNT and CDR2 YYREEE come from the germline V gene (reference sequence). Profiled with immunoSEQ multiplex PCR; TCRdb holds only in-frame clones, not every one. Among over 120,000 clones, 80% to 90% were seen once, and the ten largest hold around 1.6%. The clonotype comes from an adult in good health. Specimen: peripheral blood, collected on day 0 of AZD1222 vaccination. The chain is built from TRBV5-4 and TRBJ2-5; TRBD2 agrees at 11 bases. The DNA of the CDR3 is TGTGCCAGCAGCGGAATAGCGGGAGGGCAGGAGACCCAGTACTTC. Amino acids: CASSGIAGGQETQYF.